The 19 T cell receptor beta chains below were found in one sample sequenced in a study of T cell responses to AZD1222 COVID-19 vaccine. The table came from immunoSEQ multiplex PCR; TCRdb's copy has only in-frame clones and leaves some out. The sample has approximately 200,000 clones, 93% seen once; the top ten hold 0.95% to 1.1%. Sequencing used peripheral blood, obtained 28 days after the second AZD1222 dose. These receptors were collected from an adult who received the AZD1222 COVID-19 vaccine.

This sequence joins TRBV5-1 and TRBJ2-5; no definite D call. This CDR3 has 10 amino acids. V was cut by 5 bases and J by 5 bases, with 4 bases left in between. Germline CDR1 and CDR2: SGHRS and YFSETQ. The CDR3 here is CASSGETQYF. The CDR3 bases are TGCGCCAGCAGTGGGGAGACCCAGTACTTC.

The gene calls are TRBV28 and TRBJ1-1; TRBD1 is a possible D gene (5 bases). Germline V gene data show CDR1 as MDHEN and CDR2 as SYDVKM. V lost 5 bases, J lost 2 bases, and 9 bases lay in between. This CDR3 has 13 amino acids. CDR3 sequence: CASSATENTEAFF. CDR3 bases: TGTGCCAGCAGTGCGACAGAAAACACTGAAGCTTTCTTT.

The genes are TRBV2 and TRBJ1-5; possibly TRBD1 for D (5 bases). V lost 8 bases and J lost 4, with 6 bases in between. Germline V lookup: CDR1 SNHLY, CDR2 FYNNEI. This CDR3 is built from 11 residues. This chain's CDR3 is CASGTNQPQHF. CDR3 bases: TGTGCCAGCGGGACGAATCAGCCCCAGCATTTT.

This clone was picked up a small number of times. J is TRBJ1-1 and V is TRBV6-5; D may be TRBD1 (6 bases). Germline V CDR1 and CDR2: MNHEY, SVGAGI. The V end lost 3 bases, the J end lost 12 bases, and 14 bases lay between the germline ends. The CDR3 length is 12 residues. The chain's CDR3 is CASSYKRGRTFF. The CDR3 DNA reads TGTGCCAGCAGTTATAAAAGGGGGAGGACTTTCTTT.

This chain uses TRBV14 with TRBJ1-2; D is unresolved. The CDR3 consists of 16 residues. Germline V gene data show CDR1 as SGHDN and CDR2 as FVKESK. The V gene lost 0 bases and the J gene lost 7 bases, with 18 bases spanning the gap. The CDR3 sequence is CASSQEQLGRSVGYTF. The CDR3 DNA sequence: TGTGCCAGCAGCCAAGAGCAGCTCGGTCGATCCGTTGGCTACACCTTC.

This rearrangement joins TRBV6-5 to TRBJ1-5; D is ambiguous. V was shortened by 0 bases and J by 7 bases, with 13 bases between the two germline ends. From germline, CDR1 is MNHEY and CDR2 SVGAGI. The CDR3 runs 15 residues. The CDR3, as DNA: TGTGCCAGCAGTTACTCGCAGGTAACTAAGCAGCCCCAGCATTTT. Amino acid sequence: CASSYSQVTKQPQHF.

The chain links TRBV6-2 or TRBV6-3 to TRBJ1-6; a possible D gene is TRBD1 (5 bases). V shed 2 bases and J shed 9 bases, with 14 bases lying between them. This CDR3 is 15 amino acids long. The germline V gene has CDR1 MNHEY and CDR2 SVGEGT. CDR3 DNA: TGTGCCAGCAGTTACGGGACCGGGACGTTTTCACCCCTCCACTTT. It codes for CASSYGTGTFSPLHF.

The rearrangement links TRBV2 to TRBJ1-2; D is unresolved. Germline V lookup: CDR1 SNHLY, CDR2 FYNNEI. This CDR3 contains 14 residues. V was shortened by 2 bases and J by 4 bases, with 11 bases between the two germline ends. CDR3 in amino acids: CASSEFKAGYGYTF. CDR3 DNA: TGTGCCAGCAGTGAATTCAAGGCGGGCTATGGCTACACCTTC.

This clone was observed a single time. This rearrangement joins TRBV20-1 to TRBJ1-6; 7 bases align to TRBD1. Germline CDR1 and CDR2: DFQATT and SNEGSKA (reference sequence). With V trimmed by 6 bases and J by 5 bases, 7 bases remained unmatched. The CDR3 runs to 14 residues. Written as DNA, the CDR3 is TGCAGTGCCAGTTACAGGGGTGATAATTCACCCCTCCACTTT. Translation gives CSASYRGDNSPLHF.

This clone was recorded once. The rearrangement uses TRBV7-9 and TRBJ2-6, with unresolved D. CDR1 is SEHNR, CDR2 FQNEAQ, per germline (reference sequence). This CDR3 spans 17 amino acids. Trimming took off 3 bases at V and 0 bases at J, with 12 bases between the two ends. CDR3 loop: CASSFAARTSGANVLTF. As DNA, the CDR3 is TGTGCCAGCAGCTTTGCGGCCCGGACCTCTGGGGCCAACGTCCTGACTTTC.

This chain links TRBV4-3 with TRBJ1-2, with D tentatively TRBD1 (5 bases). The ends were cut back, 0 bases at V and 8 bases at J, with 13 bases in the middle. The germline V gene encodes CDR1 LGHNA and CDR2 YSLEER. This CDR3 is built from 14 residues. CDR3: CASSQEQRGSGYTF. The CDR3 DNA sequence: TGCGCCAGCAGCCAAGAGCAGAGGGGCAGCGGCTACACCTTC.

The chain recombines TRBV4-1 with TRBJ2-1; D not certain. The CDR3 has 12 residues. Trimming shortened V by 2 bases and J by 6 bases, and 5 bases separated the two germline ends. Germline V gives CDR1 MGHRA, CDR2 YSYEKL. Here the CDR3 reads CASSQSLNEQFF. In DNA form, the CDR3 reads TGCGCCAGCAGCCAATCCCTCAATGAGCAGTTCTTC.

There are a few counts of this clone. The chain couples TRBV27 to TRBJ1-6; D possibly corresponds to TRBD1 (5 bases). Per germline, CDR1 MNHEY and CDR2 SMNVEV (reference sequence). This CDR3 contains 14 residues. The V end lost 6 bases, the J end lost 8 bases, and 14 bases lay between the germline ends. CDR3 region: CASRPGTRDSPLHF. CDR3 coding DNA: TGTGCCAGCAGGCCCGGGACCCGAGATTCACCCCTCCACTTT.

V is TRBV7-3 and J is TRBJ1-1, with D perhaps matching TRBD1 (6 bases). This CDR3 region has 14 residues. Germline lookup yields CDR1 SGHTA and CDR2 FQGTGA. The germline V and J ends were trimmed by 2 bases and 8 bases, with 15 bases remaining between them. In DNA, the CDR3 is TGTGCCAGCAGCTTAGCTGGTAGGGGGACCGAAGCTTTCTTT. It yields the protein CASSLAGRGTEAFF.

V usage is TRBV7-8 and J usage is TRBJ2-5, with unresolved D. CDR1 SGHVS and CDR2 FQNEAQ come from the germline V gene. There are 14 residues in the CDR3. Trimming left V 5 bases short and J 6 bases short, with 16 bases between. The CDR3 DNA is TGTGCCAGCAGCCAAATGGCGGTAGTGAAGACCCAGTACTTC. Protein sequence: CASSQMAVVKTQYF.

CDR3 in DNA: TGTGCCAGCAGTCCGACCGGGACAGGTGATACAAAACTGTTTTTT. This sequence encodes CASSPTGTGDTKLFF. This rearrangement joins TRBV6-2 or TRBV6-3 to TRBJ1-4; 8 nucleotides match TRBD1. J gave up 10 bases and V 5 bases, and 12 bases lay outside the gene matches. Per the germline V gene, CDR1 is MNHEY and CDR2 is SVGEGT. The CDR3 extends over 15 amino acids.

The genes are TRBV30 and TRBJ1-1; D is unresolved. Deletions cut 6 bases from V and 1 base from J, with 9 bases between. The germline gives CDR1 GTSNPN, CDR2 SVGIG (reference sequence). The CDR3 has 12 residues. CDR3 loop: CACKQPNTEAFF. Here the CDR3 DNA reads TGTGCCTGTAAACAACCGAACACTGAAGCTTTCTTT.

The V call is TRBV29-1, the J call TRBJ2-7; 7 bases are shared with TRBD1. The CDR3 is 14 amino acids. J was trimmed by 1 base and V by 6 bases; bases with no gene match: 9. Looked up from germline, CDR1 is SQVTM and CDR2 is ANQGSEA. The chain's CDR3 is CSVRQGSRSYEQYF. CDR3 DNA: TGCAGCGTACGACAGGGCTCCCGTTCCTACGAGCAGTACTTC.

The chain has TRBV5-4 and TRBJ2-3; no definite D call. Germline V gene sequence: CDR1 SGHNT, CDR2 YYREEE (reference sequence). Trimming left V 0 bases short and J 6 bases short, with 11 bases between. The CDR3 extends over 14 amino acids. The CDR3 nucleotides read TGTGCCAGCAGCTTGGTTCTACCCGGGGATACGCAGTATTTT. This sequence encodes CASSLVLPGDTQYF.